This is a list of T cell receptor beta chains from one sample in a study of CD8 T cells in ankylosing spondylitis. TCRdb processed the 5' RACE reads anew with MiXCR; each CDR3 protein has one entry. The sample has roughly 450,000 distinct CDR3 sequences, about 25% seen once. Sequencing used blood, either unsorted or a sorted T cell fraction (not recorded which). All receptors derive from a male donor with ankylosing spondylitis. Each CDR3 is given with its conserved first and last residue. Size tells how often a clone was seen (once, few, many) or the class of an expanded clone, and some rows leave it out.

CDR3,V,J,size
CATSRDLGGSGNTIYF,TRBV15,TRBJ1-3,.
CASSGSQGHNEQFF,TRBV5-1,TRBJ2-1,.
CATSSWTSGSPEQFF,TRBV15,TRBJ2-1,.
CASSLEINQPQHF,TRBV7-9,TRBJ1-5,few
CSVVQPSGPYEQYF,TRBV29-1,TRBJ2-7,.
CASSLARSYEQYF,TRBV5-1,TRBJ2-7,.
CAWSPTGHSFEQYF,TRBV30,TRBJ2-7,few
CASSPDGGGYEQYF,TRBV25-1,TRBJ2-7,.
CSVVVDSNQPQHF,TRBV29-1,TRBJ1-5,few
CASSFYRGSSSTGELFF,TRBV27,TRBJ2-2,.
CASSFNRVNQPQHF,TRBV12-3/TRBV12-4,TRBJ1-5,many
CSAGRDTNTGELFF,TRBV20-1,TRBJ2-2,.
CASNGLATSYEQYF,TRBV10-2,TRBJ2-7,.
CASSLSAVNTGELFF,TRBV5-1,TRBJ2-2,few
CASSLRQGVKNIQYF,TRBV27,TRBJ2-4,.
CASSQRGQGVFVLHF,TRBV4-2,TRBJ1-6,.
CASSLGLAGAVNNEQFF,TRBV12-3/TRBV12-4,TRBJ2-1,many
CASSLSMDTQYF,TRBV7-8,TRBJ2-3,.
CASSQGDRANEKLFF,TRBV4-2,TRBJ1-4,few
CSAREGRTLYRELFF,TRBV20-1,TRBJ2-2,.
CSELAGETQYF,TRBV20-1,TRBJ2-5,.
CASSQWGNEQFF,TRBV3-1,TRBJ2-1,many
CASSQEATVAHEQFF,TRBV7-7,TRBJ2-1,few